This T cell receptor (beta chain) derives from a study of T cells after yellow fever vaccination. The wider study: With SMART-Seq v4 Ultra Low Input, the fractions containing low cell numbers were prepared.

General study findings and limits: Although most clonotypes did not, a small share appeared in both CD4 and CD8 compartments. Most primary-vaccination clones recurred post-booster (more than 95% CD4, 88% CD8).

Template switching with 5'RACE generated the TCR cDNA and added a universal primer site and UMIs. TCRdb re-derived calls from the 5' RACE reads in MiXCR, one entry per CDR3 protein. Of 200,000 to 250,000 distinct CDR3 sequences in the sample, 2.5% to 3.5% were seen once. This clonotype was detected only a few times. Its target is not known. This CDR3 has 12 residues. The germline V gene has CDR1 DFQATT and CDR2 SNEGSKA (reference sequence). The V and J ends lost 6 bases and 6 bases respectively, with 15 bases between them. The sequences come from CD4+ T cells sorted from PBMCs, collected 10 days after the yellow fever booster vaccination. This chain links TRBV20-1 with TRBJ2-7; D possibly corresponds to TRBD1 (5 bases). The clonotype comes from a man aged 18 to 30 who received the YFV17D yellow fever vaccine. CDR3 nucleotides: TGCAGTGCCGTACCCCACAGGCTCGAGCAGTACTTC. It yields the protein CSAVPHRLEQYF.